A selection of T cell receptor beta chains follows, all from one sample in a study of cytomegalovirus exposure and HLA in healthy donors. TCRdb's table, derived via immunoSEQ multiplex PCR, lists solely in-frame clones and lacks some. Of roughly 140,000 clones detected, about 88% appear once; the ten largest clones hold roughly 2.3%. Sequencing used PBMCs. The receptors here all came from a woman aged 18-29 years in good health and CMV-seronegative. Each CDR3 is given with its conserved first and last residue. D genes are given only for firm matches. The size field is filled for only some rows; it gives once, few, many or a size class.

V gene: TRBV27
clone size: few
D gene: TRBD1
J gene: TRBJ1-2
CDR3 protein: CASSSDRGPSYYGYTF
CDR3 DNA: TGTGCCAGCAGTTCAGACAGGGGGCCCTCGTACTATGGCTACACCTTC

V gene: TRBV5-1
clone size: .
D gene: .
J gene: TRBJ2-3
CDR3 protein: CASSVSGGLTDTQYF
CDR3 DNA: TGCGCCAGCAGCGTCTCTGGGGGCCTGACAGATACGCAGTATTTT

V gene: TRBV19
clone size: .
D gene: .
J gene: TRBJ1-1
CDR3 protein: CASSIIRTAQKAEAFF
CDR3 DNA: TGTGCCAGTAGTATTATCCGGACAGCCCAAAAGGCTGAAGCTTTCTTT

V gene: TRBV7-9
clone size: .
D gene: TRBD1
J gene: TRBJ2-2
CDR3 protein: CSSSQGQANTGELFF
CDR3 DNA: TGTTCCAGCAGTCAGGGACAGGCTAACACCGGGGAGCTGTTTTTT

V gene: TRBV14
clone size: .
D gene: TRBD2
J gene: TRBJ2-5
CDR3 protein: CASSPWEGQETQYF
CDR3 DNA: TGTGCCAGCAGCCCCTGGGAGGGGCAGGAGACCCAGTACTTC

V gene: TRBV6-1
clone size: once
D gene: TRBD1
J gene: TRBJ1-4
CDR3 protein: CASSETGEEKLFF
CDR3 DNA: TGTGCCAGCAGTGAGACAGGGGAGGAAAAACTGTTTTTT

V gene: TRBV5-1
clone size: once
D gene: TRBD2
J gene: TRBJ2-3
CDR3 protein: CASSLGWTSGRGTDTQYF
CDR3 DNA: TGCGCCAGCAGCTTGGGGTGGACTAGCGGACGAGGCACAGATACGCAGTATTTT

V gene: TRBV5-1
clone size: .
D gene: .
J gene: TRBJ2-3
CDR3 protein: CASSPGLARDTQYF
CDR3 DNA: TGCGCCAGCAGCCCAGGACTGGCTAGAGATACGCAGTATTTT

V gene: TRBV28
clone size: .
D gene: .
J gene: TRBJ1-5
CDR3 protein: CASSFRFTQGRPQHF
CDR3 DNA: TGTGCCAGCAGTTTTCGTTTTACACAGGGTAGGCCCCAGCATTTT

V gene: TRBV2
clone size: .
D gene: TRBD1
J gene: TRBJ2-7
CDR3 protein: CASNKDRGPSYEQYF
CDR3 DNA: TGTGCCAGCAACAAAGACAGGGGGCCTTCCTACGAGCAGTACTTC

V gene: TRBV10-1
clone size: .
D gene: .
J gene: TRBJ2-7
CDR3 protein: CASSESGYEQYF
CDR3 DNA: TGCGCCAGCAGTGAATCGGGTTACGAGCAGTACTTC

V gene: TRBV16
clone size: .
D gene: .
J gene: TRBJ1-5
CDR3 protein: CASSQLLRGGRQINQPQHF
CDR3 DNA: TGTGCCAGCAGCCAATTGTTAAGGGGTGGACGACAGATCAATCAGCCCCAGCATTTT

V gene: TRBV30
clone size: once
D gene: .
J gene: TRBJ2-1
CDR3 protein: CAWSRVSPGEQFF
CDR3 DNA: TGTGCCTGGAGTCGTGTGAGCCCCGGGGAGCAGTTCTTC

V gene: TRBV4-1
clone size: .
D gene: .
J gene: TRBJ1-2
CDR3 protein: CASSQFGSGYTF
CDR3 DNA: TGCGCCAGCAGCCAATTCGGGAGTGGCTACACCTTC

V gene: TRBV18
clone size: once
D gene: TRBD1
J gene: TRBJ1-2
CDR3 protein: CASSPGDRSYGYTF
CDR3 DNA: TGTGCCAGCTCACCAGGGGACAGGTCCTATGGCTACACCTTC

V gene: TRBV27
clone size: .
D gene: .
J gene: TRBJ1-5
CDR3 protein: CASARGIGNQPQHF
CDR3 DNA: TGTGCCAGCGCGCGGGGGATCGGCAATCAGCCCCAGCATTTT

V gene: TRBV29-1
clone size: .
D gene: TRBD2
J gene: TRBJ2-1
CDR3 protein: CSATSATYNEQFF
CDR3 DNA: TGCAGCGCAACTAGCGCGACCTACAATGAGCAGTTCTTC

V gene: TRBV6-1
clone size: .
D gene: TRBD2
J gene: TRBJ2-5
CDR3 protein: CASSEGVAGEPRETQYF
CDR3 DNA: TGTGCCAGCAGTGAAGGAGTAGCGGGGGAACCACGGGAGACCCAGTACTTC

V gene: TRBV7-8
clone size: .
D gene: .
J gene: TRBJ1-5
CDR3 protein: CASSKVTQPQHF
CDR3 DNA: TGTGCCAGCAGCAAGGTGACACAGCCCCAGCATTTT

V gene: TRBV30
clone size: .
D gene: .
J gene: TRBJ1-2
CDR3 protein: CALGVNYGYTF
CDR3 DNA: TGTGCCCTAGGGGTTAACTATGGCTACACCTTC

V gene: TRBV11-2
clone size: .
D gene: TRBD2
J gene: TRBJ2-5
CDR3 protein: CASSLGRAGHQETQYF
CDR3 DNA: TGTGCCAGCAGCTTAGGGCGAGCGGGGCACCAAGAGACCCAGTACTTC

V gene: TRBV5-1
clone size: .
D gene: TRBD1
J gene: TRBJ1-6
CDR3 protein: CASSLGTGRKNSPLHF
CDR3 DNA: TGCGCCAGCAGCCTAGGGACAGGAAGGAAGAATTCACCCCTCCACTTT

V gene: TRBV2
clone size: .
D gene: .
J gene: TRBJ2-1
CDR3 protein: CASKWGEGGEQFF
CDR3 DNA: TGTGCCAGCAAATGGGGGGAGGGGGGAGAGCAGTTCTTC

V gene: TRBV7-2
clone size: .
D gene: TRBD1
J gene: TRBJ2-2
CDR3 protein: CATARDRTNTGELFF
CDR3 DNA: TGTGCCACAGCCCGGGACAGGACGAACACCGGGGAGCTGTTTTTT

V gene: TRBV2
clone size: .
D gene: .
J gene: TRBJ1-5
CDR3 protein: CASRGRSSNQPQHF
CDR3 DNA: TGTGCCAGCAGGGGCCGATCCAGCAATCAGCCCCAGCATTTT

V gene: TRBV7-9
clone size: .
D gene: .
J gene: TRBJ1-4
CDR3 protein: CSSSAPSGDTNEKLFF
CDR3 DNA: TGTTCCAGCAGCGCACCCTCGGGGGACACTAATGAAAAACTGTTTTTT

V gene: TRBV28
clone size: .
D gene: .
J gene: TRBJ2-3
CDR3 protein: CASSRSGRPDTQYF
CDR3 DNA: TGTGCCAGCAGTCGTTCCGGGAGACCAGATACGCAGTATTTT

V gene: TRBV9
clone size: .
D gene: TRBD1
J gene: TRBJ2-2
CDR3 protein: CASSPDEGAYLGRNTGELFF
CDR3 DNA: TGTGCCAGCAGCCCAGACGAGGGGGCTTACCTTGGGAGGAACACCGGGGAGCTGTTTTTT

V gene: TRBV6-9
clone size: .
D gene: TRBD1
J gene: TRBJ1-3
CDR3 protein: CASSYSQKTGDPSSGNTIYF
CDR3 DNA: TGTGCCAGCAGTTATTCTCAGAAGACAGGGGACCCCAGCTCTGGAAACACCATATATTTT

V gene: TRBV5-1
clone size: few
D gene: TRBD2
J gene: TRBJ2-5
CDR3 protein: CASSTGLAGVLQETQYF
CDR3 DNA: TGCGCCAGCAGCACCGGACTAGCGGGAGTTCTCCAAGAGACCCAGTACTTC

V gene: TRBV9
clone size: .
D gene: TRBD2
J gene: TRBJ2-3
CDR3 protein: CASSVGLSGRPDTQYF
CDR3 DNA: TGTGCCAGCAGCGTAGGGCTTAGCGGGAGGCCAGATACGCAGTATTTT

V gene: TRBV29-1
clone size: .
D gene: TRBD1
J gene: TRBJ2-7
CDR3 protein: CSVEGGTGVDEQYF
CDR3 DNA: TGCAGCGTTGAGGGGGGGACAGGGGTGGACGAGCAGTACTTC

V gene: TRBV15
clone size: few
D gene: .
J gene: TRBJ1-2
CDR3 protein: CATSRSKLVNYGYTF
CDR3 DNA: TGTGCCACCAGCAGATCGAAGCTGGTTAACTATGGCTACACCTTC

V gene: TRBV29-1
clone size: .
D gene: TRBD2
J gene: TRBJ2-7
CDR3 protein: CSAKTSGASYEQYF
CDR3 DNA: TGCAGCGCTAAGACTAGCGGGGCGTCCTACGAGCAGTACTTC

V gene: TRBV28
clone size: .
D gene: .
J gene: TRBJ1-2
CDR3 protein: CASSLLVSGYGYTF
CDR3 DNA: TGTGCCAGCAGTTTACTCGTATCGGGGTACGGCTACACCTTC

V gene: TRBV5-1
clone size: .
D gene: .
J gene: TRBJ1-3
CDR3 protein: CASSWDTRSGNTIYF
CDR3 DNA: TGCGCCAGCAGCTGGGACACACGCTCTGGAAACACCATATATTTT

V gene: TRBV19
clone size: few
D gene: TRBD1
J gene: TRBJ2-7
CDR3 protein: CASSIGTGASYEQYF
CDR3 DNA: TGTGCCAGTAGTATCGGGACAGGCGCCTCCTACGAGCAGTACTTC

V gene: TRBV19
clone size: once
D gene: .
J gene: TRBJ1-5
CDR3 protein: CASSIQGYSNQPQHF
CDR3 DNA: TGTGCCAGTAGTATTCAGGGATATAGCAATCAGCCCCAGCATTTT

V gene: TRBV7-2
clone size: .
D gene: .
J gene: TRBJ1-5
CDR3 protein: CASSLGSGGINQPQHF
CDR3 DNA: TGTGCCAGCAGCTTAGGATCCGGAGGGATCAATCAGCCCCAGCATTTT

V gene: TRBV19
clone size: .
D gene: .
J gene: TRBJ2-7
CDR3 protein: CASSIARGAPYEQYF
CDR3 DNA: TGTGCCAGTAGTATAGCCCGGGGGGCACCCTACGAGCAGTACTTC

V gene: TRBV28
clone size: .
D gene: TRBD1
J gene: TRBJ2-7
CDR3 protein: CASRRTGGNEQYF
CDR3 DNA: TGTGCCAGCAGGAGGACAGGGGGCAACGAGCAGTACTTC

V gene: TRBV4-3
clone size: .
D gene: .
J gene: TRBJ2-1
CDR3 protein: CASSQVDRDFYNEQFF
CDR3 DNA: TGCGCCAGCAGCCAAGTCGACAGGGACTTCTACAATGAGCAGTTCTTC

V gene: TRBV7-9
clone size: .
D gene: .
J gene: TRBJ2-5
CDR3 protein: CASSRSDQETQYF
CDR3 DNA: TGTGCCAGCAGTCGTAGCGACCAAGAGACCCAGTACTTC

V gene: TRBV30
clone size: .
D gene: TRBD1
J gene: TRBJ2-7
CDR3 protein: CAWRRTGVYEQYF
CDR3 DNA: TGTGCCTGGAGGAGGACAGGGGTCTACGAGCAGTACTTC

V gene: TRBV28
clone size: few
D gene: .
J gene: TRBJ1-4
CDR3 protein: CASSLGWGEFEKLFF
CDR3 DNA: TGTGCCAGCAGTTTAGGGTGGGGGGAGTTCGAAAAACTGTTTTTT

V gene: TRBV28
clone size: .
D gene: .
J gene: TRBJ2-7
CDR3 protein: CASSLSLREQYF
CDR3 DNA: TGTGCCAGCAGTTTATCCCTCCGCGAGCAGTACTTC

V gene: TRBV28
clone size: .
D gene: .
J gene: TRBJ2-7
CDR3 protein: CASSLMGSYEQYF
CDR3 DNA: TGTGCCAGCAGTTTGATGGGCAGCTACGAGCAGTACTTC

V gene: TRBV9
clone size: .
D gene: .
J gene: TRBJ1-2
CDR3 protein: CASSPQGGEVYGYTF
CDR3 DNA: TGTGCCAGCAGCCCCCAAGGAGGAGAAGTCTATGGCTACACCTTC

V gene: TRBV2
clone size: .
D gene: .
J gene: TRBJ2-2
CDR3 protein: CASSQGGVGELFF
CDR3 DNA: TGTGCCAGCAGCCAGGGGGGCGTCGGGGAGCTGTTTTTT

V gene: TRBV28
clone size: .
D gene: .
J gene: TRBJ1-2
CDR3 protein: CASSESGPGGGYTF
CDR3 DNA: TGTGCCAGCAGTGAATCGGGTCCCGGGGGAGGCTACACCTTC

V gene: TRBV28
clone size: .
D gene: TRBD1
J gene: TRBJ1-2
CDR3 protein: CASSYRGGWNGYTF
CDR3 DNA: TGTGCCAGCAGTTACAGGGGTGGATGGAATGGCTACACCTTC

V gene: TRBV2
clone size: .
D gene: .
J gene: TRBJ2-7
CDR3 protein: CASRDSTGGNSYEQYF
CDR3 DNA: TGTGCCAGCAGGGACTCGACAGGAGGAAACTCCTACGAGCAGTACTTC

V gene: TRBV5-1
clone size: .
D gene: .
J gene: TRBJ2-7
CDR3 protein: CASSSGLLEQYF
CDR3 DNA: TGCGCCAGCAGCTCCGGACTGCTCGAGCAGTACTTC

V gene: TRBV5-4
clone size: .
D gene: TRBD1
J gene: TRBJ2-4
CDR3 protein: CASSWEGQGANIQYF
CDR3 DNA: TGTGCCAGCAGCTGGGAGGGACAGGGGGCTAACATTCAGTACTTC

V gene: TRBV7-2
clone size: .
D gene: TRBD1
J gene: TRBJ2-4
CDR3 protein: CASTLRGPPSVIQYF
CDR3 DNA: TGTGCCAGCACGCTGAGGGGGCCCCCGTCGGTCATTCAGTACTTC

V gene: TRBV7-2
clone size: few
D gene: .
J gene: TRBJ1-2
CDR3 protein: CASSPLSGHVYGYTF
CDR3 DNA: TGTGCCAGCAGCCCCCTGTCGGGACACGTCTATGGCTACACCTTC

V gene: TRBV9
clone size: once
D gene: .
J gene: TRBJ2-1
CDR3 protein: CASSVGGTGEQFF
CDR3 DNA: TGTGCCAGCAGCGTAGGGGGGACTGGAGAGCAGTTCTTC